Described below is a single T cell receptor beta chain sequence and its context. Antigen: not known. The CDR3 has 17 residues. In germline, CDR1 is LGHNA, CDR2 YNFKEQ. After removal of 1 base from V and 5 bases from J, the junction contained 8 bases not matched to a gene. These data are taken from a study of T cell responses to AZD1222 COVID-19 vaccine. This table comes from immunoSEQ multiplex PCR, and its TCRdb copy is limited to in-frame clones, with some not included. In the table there are approximately 140,000 clones, approximately 92% of which are singletons. Study observations and caveats: Close to half of all spike-specific TCRs reportedly target regions of the variants that are unmutated. Dominant CD4 TCR responses targeted spike regions 160-218 and 743-854. Two doses of AZD1222 preceded a rise in Spike-specific TCR breadth and depth. Recipients of AZD1222 seropositive at baseline numbered only five or six.

This clonotype originated in an adult who received the AZD1222 COVID-19 vaccine. V usage is TRBV4-2 and J usage is TRBJ2-1, with TRBD1 matching over 10 bases. Sequencing used peripheral blood, obtained 28 days after the second AZD1222 dose. The CDR3 DNA follows: TGTGCCAGCAGCCAAGGCAGACCGGGACAGGGGAACAATGAGCAGTTCTTC. Residues: CASSQGRPGQGNNEQFF.